The next 27 T cell receptor beta chains were all read from a single sample in a study of blood T cell repertoires in COVID-19. Data came from immunoSEQ multiplex PCR; TCRdb stores just in-frame clones and leaves some out. The sample lists about 280,000 clones, 87% occurring once. Specimen: PBMCs or T cells enriched from blood (not recorded which). These receptors all stem from a woman aged 40 to 55 who had recovered from COVID-19.

This clone came up once. CDR3 in DNA: TGTGCCAGCAGCTTACAAGCGACGAGCTCCTACAATGAGCAGTTCTTC. It specifies CASSLQATSSYNEQFF. The chain uses TRBV7-8 and TRBJ2-1, with D unresolved. Germline CDR1 SGHVS, CDR2 FQNEAQ. This CDR3 has 16 amino acids. The V end lost 2 bases, the J end lost 0 bases, and 11 bases lay between the germline ends.

The genes are TRBV28 and TRBJ1-5, with D possibly being TRBD1 (6 bases). This CDR3 comprises 15 residues. The V gene's germline CDR1 is MDHEN and CDR2 SYDVKM. V lost 8 bases to trimming and J lost 0 bases, with 14 bases between them. CDR3 residues: CASQDRPYSNQPQHF. CDR3 nucleotide sequence: TGTGCCAGCCAGGACAGACCCTATAGCAATCAGCCCCAGCATTTT.

This clone has a single count. The rearrangement uses TRBV13 and TRBJ2-7; D possibly corresponds to TRBD2 (5 bases). V shed 2 bases and J shed 7 bases, with 12 bases lying between them. The CDR3 sequence is 13 residues long. In germline, CDR1 is PRHDT, CDR2 FYEKMQ (reference sequence). The CDR3 DNA is TGTGCCAGCAGCTTAAGGTGGGAGCGAGAGCAGTACTTC. Translating it yields CASSLRWEREQYF.

The J gene is TRBJ2-1, the V gene TRBV7-3; 9 nucleotides match TRBD1. The CDR3 consists of 15 residues. Germline V CDR1 and CDR2: SGHTA, FQGTGA. V was clipped by 5 bases and J by 7 bases; unmatched bases: 9. This CDR3 is CASSTTGGAGNEQFF. The CDR3 DNA sequence: TGTGCCAGCAGCACTACAGGGGGCGCGGGGAATGAGCAGTTCTTC.

This clone was picked up one time. This chain links TRBV2 with TRBJ2-1, with D tentatively TRBD1 (5 bases). The CDR3 is 11 residues long. Germline V CDR1 and CDR2: SNHLY, FYNNEI. V lost 1 base, J lost 15 bases, and 10 bases lay in between. In DNA form, the CDR3 reads TGTGCCAGCAGTGAAGTGGGAAGGGGGTTCTTC. Its protein product is CASSEVGRGFF.

The rearrangement joins TRBV27 to TRBJ2-1; 10 nucleotides line up with TRBD1. V lost 4 bases and J lost 3; bases outside the gene matches: 15. The V gene's germline CDR1 is MNHEY and CDR2 SMNVEV (reference sequence). The CDR3 is 19 residues long. CDR3 DNA: TGTGCCAGCAGTTACCGGGACAGGGGAATTAGCGGAGTCTACAATGAGCAGTTCTTC. As protein: CASSYRDRGISGVYNEQFF.

The chain couples TRBV15 to TRBJ2-7; 13 positions match TRBD2. Germline CDR1 and CDR2: LNHNV and YYDKDF (reference sequence). V lost 1 base and J lost 4; bases outside the gene matches: 4. The CDR3 covers 16 residues. The CDR3 DNA reads as TGTGCCACCAGCAGAGGTGGGACTAGCGGGGCTTACGAGCAGTACTTC. Its protein is CATSRGGTSGAYEQYF.

V is TRBV5-1 and J is TRBJ2-2; 8 bases align to TRBD1. V shed 4 bases and J 6 bases; nucleotides not matched to a gene: 11. The CDR3 runs 16 residues. Germline V gives CDR1 SGHRS, CDR2 YFSETQ. The CDR3: CASSPRQGRYSGELFF. The CDR3 DNA reads TGCGCCAGCAGCCCAAGACAGGGGAGGTACTCCGGGGAGCTGTTTTTT.

The genes are TRBV30 and TRBJ1-6; 9 bases are shared with TRBD1. This CDR3 has 15 residues. In germline, CDR1 is GTSNPN, CDR2 SVGIG (reference sequence). V lost 4 bases and J lost 7; bases outside the gene matches: 8. In nucleotides, the CDR3 is TGTGCCTGGATCCCCAGGGACAGGGTGAATTCACCCCTCCACTTT. Its translation is CAWIPRDRVNSPLHF.

V and J are TRBV10-2 and TRBJ2-1; no reliable D call. CDR3 length equals 15 residues. Germline lookup yields CDR1 WSHSY and CDR2 SAAADI. V was trimmed by 5 bases and J by 2 bases, leaving 13 bases between them. CDR3 nucleotide sequence: TGCGCCAGCAGTCTCGACACGTGGACCTACAATGAGCAGTTCTTC. This codes for CASSLDTWTYNEQFF.

The chain carries TRBV28 and TRBJ2-7; 10 bases align to TRBD1. With 5 bases clipped from V and 3 bases from J, the junction kept 4 bases outside the gene matches. The length of the CDR3 is 14 residues. Germline assignment: CDR1 MDHEN and CDR2 SYDVKM. This chain's CDR3 is CASSTGTGVYEQYF. In DNA, the CDR3 is TGTGCCAGCAGTACCGGGACAGGGGTCTACGAGCAGTACTTC.

V usage is TRBV24-1 and J usage is TRBJ2-7; D unclear. The ends were cut back, 4 bases at V and 3 bases at J, with 9 bases in the middle. The CDR3 totals 13 residues. Germline CDR1 is KGHDR and CDR2 is SFDVKD. The chain's CDR3 is CATSDANGYEQYF. CDR3 DNA sequence: TGTGCCACCAGTGACGCTAACGGCTACGAGCAGTACTTC.

V usage is TRBV7-2 and J usage is TRBJ2-7, with 7 bases that match TRBD1. This CDR3 has 15 amino acids. With 4 bases clipped from V and 3 bases from J, the junction kept 9 bases outside the gene matches. Germline CDR1 reads SGHTA; CDR2 reads FQGNSA. Written as DNA, the CDR3 is TGTGCCAGCAGCTCATCCGGGACAGCGAGCTACGAGCAGTACTTC. This sequence encodes CASSSSGTASYEQYF.

The chain employs TRBV7-2 and TRBJ1-3, with D perhaps matching TRBD1 (5 bases). The CDR3 spans 16 residues. V was clipped by 5 bases and J by 1 base, with 15 bases between them. Germline CDR1 SGHTA, CDR2 FQGNSA. CDR3 loop: CASSPSPGLSGNTIYF. The CDR3 DNA is TGTGCCAGCAGCCCATCGCCGGGACTTTCTGGAAACACCATATATTTT.

The J gene is TRBJ2-1, the V gene TRBV28; a possible D gene is TRBD1 (6 bases). V lost 4 bases to trimming and J lost 9 bases, with 16 bases between them. This CDR3 spans 14 amino acids. Looked up from germline, CDR1 is MDHEN and CDR2 is SYDVKM. The CDR3 sequence: CASSYYRVIGEQFF. Written as DNA, the CDR3 is TGTGCCAGCAGTTATTACAGGGTTATAGGTGAGCAGTTCTTC.

This clone was found a few times. The CDR3 nucleotides read TGTGCCAGTAGTATAGCGGAGAACTATGGCTACACCTTC. Amino acid sequence: CASSIAENYGYTF. The genes are TRBV19 and TRBJ1-2; D is unresolved. CDR1 is LNHDA, CDR2 SQIVND, per germline (reference sequence). Trimming shortened V by 1 base and J by 2 bases, and 5 bases separated the two germline ends. This CDR3 contains 13 residues.

The chain carries TRBV28 and TRBJ1-5, with D possibly TRBD1 on 6 matching bases. Germline-derived CDR1 and CDR2 are MDHEN and SYDVKM. The CDR3 consists of 15 residues. Trimming removed 6 bases from V and 1 base from J, with 13 bases in between. The CDR3 DNA is TGTGCCAGCAGGAGGCCCGACAGGAGCAATCAGCCCCAGCATTTT. As protein: CASRRPDRSNQPQHF.

The chain carries TRBV24-1 and TRBJ2-3; D possibly corresponds to TRBD2 (5 bases). Germline values: CDR1 KGHDR, CDR2 SFDVKD. The CDR3 extends over 16 amino acids. Trimming shortened V by 5 bases and J by 0 bases, and 14 bases separated the two germline ends. The CDR3, as DNA: TGTGCCACCAGTGTCCCCGTCGGGGAGAGCACAGATACGCAGTATTTT. It encodes CATSVPVGESTDTQYF.

The chain is built from TRBV30 and TRBJ1-5; 9 bases are a match to TRBD1. Germline V gene lookup returns CDR1 GTSNPN and CDR2 SVGIG (reference sequence). CDR3 length: 14 residues. V gave up 0 bases and J gave up 8 bases; unmatched junction bases: 5. The CDR3 loop is CAWSVGTGLEPQHF. In DNA, the CDR3 is TGTGCCTGGAGTGTGGGGACAGGGTTAGAGCCCCAGCATTTT. Looking up the rest from reference TRBV30 and TRBJ1-5 gives the full variable domain: SQTIHQWPATLVQPVGSPLSLECTVEGTSNPNLYWYRQAAGRGLQLLFYSVGIGQISSEVPQNLSASRPQDRQFILSSKKLLLSDSGFYLCAWSVGTGLEPQHFGDGTRLSIL.

The chain employs TRBV2 and TRBJ1-5; D not certain. The germline V and J ends were trimmed by 7 bases and 3 bases, with 13 bases remaining between them. CDR1 is SNHLY, CDR2 FYNNEI, per germline. This CDR3 is 14 amino acids long. CDR3 amino acids: CASNDGPINQPQHF. The CDR3 nucleotides read TGTGCCAGCAATGATGGGCCGATCAATCAGCCCCAGCATTTT. Looking up the rest from reference TRBV2 and TRBJ1-5 gives the full variable domain: EPEVTQTPSHQVTQMGQEVILRCVPISNHLYFYWYRQILGQKVEFLVSFYNNEISEKSEIFDDQFSVERPDGSNFTLKIRSTKLEDSAMYFCASNDGPINQPQHFGDGTRLSIL.

This clone was seen only once. V usage is TRBV15 and J usage is TRBJ2-7; the match to TRBD2 covers 12 bases. Trimming removed 2 bases from V and 0 bases from J; junction bases left unmatched: 2. The germline V gene has CDR1 LNHNV and CDR2 YYDKDF (reference sequence). The CDR3 sequence is 16 residues long. The CDR3 DNA sequence: TGTGCCACCAGCAGACCGACTAGCGGGAGCTCCTACGAGCAGTACTTC. Protein product: CATSRPTSGSSYEQYF.

This clone was counted once. The rearrangement uses TRBV28 and TRBJ1-2; no firm D call. CDR1 is MDHEN, CDR2 SYDVKM, per germline. The V end lost 7 bases, the J end lost 6 bases, and 15 bases lay between the germline ends. The CDR3 length is 13 residues. CDR3 loop: CASNPSRRDGYTF. The DNA of the CDR3 is TGTGCCAGCAACCCGAGCAGGCGCGATGGCTACACCTTC.

CDR3 sequence: CASSPTGETQYF. CDR3 coding DNA: TGTGCCAGCAGCCCCACCGGGGAGACCCAGTACTTC. The V and J genes are TRBV7-6 and TRBJ2-5, with unresolved D. The CDR3 covers 12 residues. Looked up from germline, CDR1 is SGHVS and CDR2 is FNYEAQ. Trimming left V 5 bases short and J 5 bases short, with 9 bases between. Drawing the rest from reference TRBV7-6 and TRBJ2-5, the complete variable domain is GAGVSQSPRYKVTKRGQDVALRCDPISGHVSLYWYRQALGQGPEFLTYFNYEAQQDKSGLPNDRFSAERPEGSISTLTIQRTEQRDSAMYRCASSPTGETQYFGPGTRLLVL.

This chain uses TRBV2 with TRBJ2-5; D is ambiguous. Per germline, CDR1 SNHLY and CDR2 FYNNEI. With 2 bases removed from V and 2 bases from J, the gap between germline ends came to 9 bases. There are 14 residues in the CDR3. The CDR3 region has the DNA TGTGCCAGCAGTGAATTTGTGCGGCAAGAGACCCAGTACTTC. Residues: CASSEFVRQETQYF.

This clone was seen only once. This chain links TRBV7-2 with TRBJ1-5; D perhaps matches TRBD1 (6 bases). CDR1 is SGHTA, CDR2 FQGNSA, per germline. This CDR3 is 16 amino acids long. Trimming took 1 base from V and 2 from J, leaving 12 bases between them. CDR3: CASSLVGAQGNQPQHF. CDR3 in DNA: TGTGCCAGCAGCTTAGTGGGGGCACAGGGCAATCAGCCCCAGCATTTT.

On this clone itself: Additional DNA sequences in this sample encode the identical CDR3. V gene TRBV7-9 combines with J gene TRBJ1-1, with D uncertain. The CDR3 has 13 amino acids. Germline CDR1 SEHNR, CDR2 FQNEAQ (reference sequence). V was clipped by 1 base and J by 1 base, with 4 bases between them. In nucleotides, the CDR3 is TGTGCCAGCAGCTTAGGACAGAACACTGAAGCTTTCTTT. Protein product: CASSLGQNTEAFF.

The gene calls are TRBV30 and TRBJ2-1; the D gene is possibly TRBD2 (5 bases). The CDR3 runs 14 residues. Per germline, CDR1 GTSNPN and CDR2 SVGIG (reference sequence). Trimming took 3 bases from V and 8 from J, leaving 17 bases between them. This CDR3 reads CAWRDYTLADEQFF. CDR3 sequence (DNA): TGTGCCTGGAGAGATTATACCCTAGCTGATGAGCAGTTCTTC.